Here is one T cell receptor beta chain with its context. This sample stems from a study of shared clonotypes between healthy human individuals. Across the study: Three plates each covered CD4 naive and memory; CD8 naive two, CD8 memory one.

Produced via immunoSEQ multiplex PCR; TCRdb's table is partial and in-frame only. Among almost 700,000 clones listed, roughly 94% were seen once. Deletions cut 4 bases from V and 0 bases from J, with 7 bases between. The CDR3 loop spans 13 amino acids. Germline CDR1 reads MNHEY; CDR2 reads SVGAGI. Naive CD8 cells were CD45RO-negative, positively selected for CCR7, excluding terminally differentiated effector memory CD45RA+ cells. The sample was naive CD8+ T cells sorted from blood. The chain combines TRBV6-5 with TRBJ2-7; D is unresolved. The TCR comes from a man aged 25 to 40 in good health. CDR3 residues: CASSFLGSYEQYF. The CDR3 DNA reads TGTGCCAGCAGTTTCCTGGGCTCCTACGAGCAGTACTTC.